This T cell receptor (beta chain) was documented in a study of control samples from healthy donors and cancer patients (TCRdb year 2020). Inclusive of the bounding cysteine and phenylalanine, the CDR3 is 15 residues long. Here the CDR3 DNA is all that survives: 45 bases in frame from base 1. CDR1 SEHNR and CDR2 FQNEAQ are derived from the germline V gene (reference sequence). The V end loses 6 bases and the J end loses 3 bases, and a stretch of 12 bases separates them. Library generation was performed with the immunoSEQ multiplex PCR assay. Sourced from immuneACCESS, this table was stored by TCRdb with only in-frame sequences that have V and J called. A share of the clones is absent; for the studies checked, an unresolved V gene accounts for under half, and the remainder has no known explanation. This sample is represented by about 120,000 clones; around 88% of them were singletons. The ten largest make up 3% to 4% of the sample.

A note on this clone: The clone's antigen remains unknown. Within one base of it there is no much larger clone, and no base qualities were kept.

The sequence derives from a man in his forties or fifties in good health. The sample consisted of blood. The chain is assembled from TRBV7-9 and TRBJ1-6, with the identity of the D gene unclear. The bases read TGTGCCAGCAGACCATGGAACAACTATAATTCACCCCTCCACTTT. The encoded protein is CASRPWNNYNSPLHF.